This T cell receptor delta chain comes out of a study of gamma-delta chains in newborns, infants, children. Study details: Microbial exposure reportedly drives polyclonal innate γδ T cell expansion after birth.

TCRdb reran clone calling via CATT on the reads. The profile shows roughly 2,500 delta-chain clones, around 1% of them singletons. This clone appeared a few times. TCRdb assigns this DNA the protein of a much larger clone, which departs from its translation at residue 9; this likely reflects a read error, and the protein shown comes from translating the DNA. This CDR3 is 16 amino acids long. V dropped 0 bases and J dropped 1; count of bases not matched to a gene: 6. Germline lookup yields CDR1 GEAIGNYY and CDR2 EKD. This TCR came from a child who was a newborn, infant or young child, either healthy, febrile or measles-vaccinated (not recorded which). Material for sequencing was blood. V is TRDV2 and J is TRDJ1; the match to TRDD3 covers 8 bases. CDR3 sequence: CACDTGWGTRTDKLIF. Here the CDR3 DNA reads TGTGCCTGTGACACCGGCTGGGGGACACGCACCGATAAACTCATCTTT.